Listed here is a single T cell receptor (beta chain). What it binds is not known. These data come from a study of PD-1 blockade in classical Hodgkin lymphoma. Generated by immunoSEQ multiplex PCR, the TCRdb table keeps only in-frame clones and is missing some. The repertoire holds about 96,000 clones, with about 93% as singletons. Study findings and constraints: When set against healthy donors, newly diagnosed patients were reported to show lower baseline TCR diversity. Significant TCR diversity gains by C4D1 occurred in CD4+ but not CD8+ cells.

Time point in this sample: cycle 4 day 1 (C4D1), after six to seven weeks of nivolumab. Every one of the patients relapsed after autologous stem cell transplantation (brentuximab vedotin exposure was variable). Classifying best responses yielded complete response, partial response or progressive disease. Germline CDR1 LNHDA, CDR2 SQIVND (reference sequence). Unmatched junction bases numbered 5, after V lost 7 bases and J lost 7 bases. The CDR3 spans 13 residues. Sequenced here: peripheral blood mononuclear cells (PBMCs), sampled before the fourth cycle of nivolumab. This clonotype originated in a human donor with classical Hodgkin lymphoma. The chain recombines TRBV19 with TRBJ2-1; 9 bases align to TRBD1. CDR3 in DNA: TGTGCCAGTATGAAGGACAGGGGAAATGAGCAGTTCTTC. Protein sequence: CASMKDRGNEQFF.